The count of the clone carrying this TCR beta chain is one. The data belong to a study of blood T cell repertoires in COVID-19. The wider study: Some COVID-19 samples were acute and others convalescent; all came from the United States, Italy and Spain. T cells, B-cell-depleted T cells, or PBMCs provided the cDNA or gDNA that served as material.

V was shortened by 2 bases and J by 0 bases, with 11 bases between the two germline ends. In germline, CDR1 is SGHDN, CDR2 FVKESK. The CDR3 consists of 16 residues. As processed by the authors: Nucleated cell counts were estimated from reference gene primer amplification. Sequencing was performed with immunoSEQ multiplex PCR; in TCRdb, only in-frame clones are kept and a portion is missing. D and trimming come from the DNA, and the V and J calls and clone size come from that table. The table has more than 200,000 clones, about 86% seen once. This TCR derives from a man aged 25-45 years with active or convalescent COVID-19. The chain combines TRBV14 with TRBJ2-1, with D perhaps TRBD2 (5 bases). Sample: peripheral blood. The CDR3 coding sequence is TGTGCCAGCAGCCAACCAGCCGCGGGCTCCTACAATGAGCAGTTCTTC. Its protein is CASSQPAAGSYNEQFF.